This T cell receptor (beta chain) was retrieved from a study of blood T cell repertoires in COVID-19. Original processing notes: Nucleated cell number was recorded as an estimate derived from reference gene primer amplification. Method: immunoSEQ multiplex PCR; TCRdb's copy keeps in-frame clones and lacks some. V, J and clone size are those of that table, while D and trimming were read from the DNA. The sample has about 44,000 clones, around 80% seen once. The CDR3 extends over 17 amino acids. Looked up from germline, CDR1 is MGHRA and CDR2 is YSYEKL. Trimming removed 2 bases from V and 4 bases from J, with 20 bases in between.

This chain uses TRBV4-1 with TRBJ1-2; possibly TRBD1 for D (5 bases). Specimen: peripheral blood. This TCR came from a human donor in a cohort sampled during active COVID-19. The CDR3 here is CASSQLTLGRGVYGYTF. CDR3 nucleotide sequence: TGCGCCAGCAGCCAACTAACCCTCGGACGGGGGGTCTATGGCTACACCTTC.